This TCR beta chain derives from a study of monozygotic twins with inflammatory bowel disease. Study outcomes and limitations: IBD patients share fewer clonotypes with other people than healthy twins do, especially with disease activity. IBD patients carried less diverse TCRbeta repertoires (inverse Simpson) than healthy co-twins.

With no T cell sorting beforehand, total RNA was isolated from whole blood. Every TCR library consumed 3500 ng of total RNA. TCRdb reanalyzed the 5' RACE reads, giving one entry per CDR3 protein sequence and no DNA. Its listing shows roughly 160,000 distinct CDR3 sequences. The CDR3 contains 14 residues. Germline lookup yields CDR1 SNHLY and CDR2 FYNNEI. As for this clonotype: The antigen is unknown.

The source is a human donor with ulcerative colitis or Crohn's disease, or a healthy co-twin of an affected twin (not recorded which). Sequences were obtained from blood. The rearrangement joins TRBV2 to TRBJ1-5. The CDR3 is CASSEQPSNQPQHF.